This TCR beta chain came from a study of post-analysis software for immune sequencing data. Study background: Progressive-relapsing, secondary progressive and relapsing-remitting multiple sclerosis were among the disease courses included. Study-level points and caveats: Multiple sclerosis patients showed significantly lower normalized Chao1 diversity than controls did. Patients had higher frequencies than controls of roughly five TRBV segments, including TRBV5-6, TRBV5-1 and TRBV20-1.

This clonotype turned up a few times. The antigen remains undetermined. The authors incorporated unique molecular identifiers into the TCR beta cDNA libraries. TCRdb reprocessed the PCR reads via MiXCR and lists one record per CDR3 protein. The data contain 150,000 to 200,000 distinct CDR3 sequences, about 29% of them singletons. The CDR3 contains 12 residues. V was cut by 0 bases and J by 4 bases, with 3 bases left in between. The V gene's germline CDR1 is SGHRS and CDR2 YFSETQ. Input material: blood. This TCR was sampled from a girl aged 5 to 17 with multiple sclerosis. The J gene is TRBJ2-3, the V gene TRBV5-1; D gene unclear. The CDR3 here is CASSLVPDTQYF. DNA of the CDR3: TGCGCCAGCAGCTTGGTTCCAGATACGCAGTATTTT.